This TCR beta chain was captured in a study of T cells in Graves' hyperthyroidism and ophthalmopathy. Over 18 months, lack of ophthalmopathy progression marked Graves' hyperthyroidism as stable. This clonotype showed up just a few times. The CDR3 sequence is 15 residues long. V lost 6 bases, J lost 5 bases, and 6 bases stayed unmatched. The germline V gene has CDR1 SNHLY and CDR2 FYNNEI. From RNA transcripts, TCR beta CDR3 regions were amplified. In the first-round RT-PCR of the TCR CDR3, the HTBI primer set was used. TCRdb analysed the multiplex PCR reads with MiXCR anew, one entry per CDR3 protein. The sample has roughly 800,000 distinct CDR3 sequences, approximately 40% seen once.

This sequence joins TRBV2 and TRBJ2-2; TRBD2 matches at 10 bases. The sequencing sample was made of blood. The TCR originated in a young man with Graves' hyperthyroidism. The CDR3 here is CASRTGLAVTGELFF. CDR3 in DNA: TGTGCCAGCAGGACCGGACTAGCGGTAACCGGGGAGCTGTTTTTT.